The 26 T cell receptor beta chains below were found in one sample sequenced in a study of OX40 agonist ivuxolimab in advanced cancers. Method: immunoSEQ multiplex PCR; TCRdb's copy keeps in-frame clones and lacks some. The sample lists roughly 56,000 clones, 80% to 90% occurring once. Sequenced material: CD4+ or CD8+ T cells sorted from blood, taken in a trial of the OX40 agonist ivuxolimab. The receptors derive from an adult with an advanced solid tumor such as melanoma, head and neck, liver or kidney cancer.

This clone came up a few times. V and J are TRBV6-6 and TRBJ2-3; 11 bases agree with TRBD2. Germline V CDR1 and CDR2: MNHNY, SVGAGI (reference sequence). The CDR3 sequence is 15 residues long. Trimming at V came to 2 bases and at J to 4 bases, leaving 2 bases not matched to a gene. The CDR3 here is CASSYGTSGPDTQYF. Written as DNA, the CDR3 is TGTGCCAGCAGTTACGGGACTAGCGGTCCAGATACGCAGTATTTT.

CDR3 sequence reads: CASSYGLSTDTQYF. In nucleotides, the CDR3 is TGTGCCAGCAGTTACGGGCTGAGCACAGATACGCAGTATTTT. This chain uses TRBV6-5 with TRBJ2-3; no reliable D call. The CDR3 spans 14 residues. V dropped 2 bases and J dropped 0 bases, with 6 bases sitting between them. Germline CDR1 MNHEY, CDR2 SVGAGI.

This sequence joins TRBV18 and TRBJ2-7; D gene unclear. V was clipped by 3 bases and J by 9 bases, with 21 bases between them. From germline, CDR1 is KGHSH and CDR2 LQKENI. This CDR3 is 15 amino acids long. In DNA, the CDR3 is TGTGCCAGCTCACCGTCGGTGGCAGATCTACGAGGGCAGTACTTC. Translation: CASSPSVADLRGQYF.

The rearrangement joins TRBV29-1 to TRBJ1-5, with 8 bases identical to TRBD1. V lost 4 bases, J lost 1 base, and 0 bases stayed unmatched. The CDR3 has 13 residues. CDR1 SQVTM and CDR2 ANQGSEA come from the germline V gene. The CDR3 nucleotides are TGCAGCGTTGGGGACAGGAGCAATCAGCCCCAGCATTTT. This encodes CSVGDRSNQPQHF.

The chain couples TRBV6-1 to TRBJ1-5; unclear D gene. CDR3 length equals 13 residues. The V gene lost 7 bases and the J gene lost 0 bases, with 7 bases spanning the gap. Germline CDR1 reads MNHNS; CDR2 reads SASEGT. CDR3 nucleotides: TGTGCCAGCACCTTAGGTAGCAATCAGCCCCAGCATTTT. Its protein is CASTLGSNQPQHF.

This chain connects TRBV7-2 to TRBJ2-7, with D possibly TRBD1 on 6 matching bases. Germline-derived CDR1 and CDR2 are SGHTA and FQGNSA. The V and J ends lost 5 bases and 0 bases respectively, with 11 bases between them. The CDR3 covers 14 residues. CDR3: CASSQTGISYEQYF. CDR3 DNA sequence: TGTGCCAGCAGCCAGACAGGAATCTCCTACGAGCAGTACTTC.

The CDR3 region is CASRRQGNQPQHF. DNA for the CDR3: TGTGCCAGTAGACGACAGGGGAATCAGCCCCAGCATTTT. The chain links TRBV19 to TRBJ1-5; 8 nucleotides agree with TRBD1. V shed 6 bases and J 4 bases; nucleotides not matched to a gene: 2. Germline values: CDR1 LNHDA, CDR2 SQIVND (reference sequence). The CDR3 has 13 residues.

The chain links TRBV28 to TRBJ2-7; no definite D call. The CDR3 length is 12 residues. Germline V gene sequence: CDR1 MDHEN, CDR2 SYDVKM. V lost 4 bases and J 6 bases, leaving 10 bases between the germline ends. CDR3 in DNA: TGTGCCAGCAGTTGGAGTAGGGCCGAGCAGTACTTC. It yields the protein CASSWSRAEQYF.

The chain carries TRBV9 and TRBJ2-3; no reliable D call. This CDR3 has 14 residues. Trimming left V 0 bases short and J 3 bases short, with 8 bases between. Germline V gene sequence: CDR1 SGDLS, CDR2 YYNGEE. The CDR3, as DNA: TGTGCCAGCAGCGTAGGCCCGATAACAGATACGCAGTATTTT. Its translation: CASSVGPITDTQYF.

This chain uses TRBV6-5 with TRBJ2-1; the match to TRBD2 covers 8 bases. The CDR3 sequence is 15 residues long. The germline gives CDR1 MNHEY, CDR2 SVGAGI. With 6 bases clipped from V and 8 bases from J, the junction kept 12 bases outside the gene matches. The CDR3 loop is CASSQPGLGFDEQFF. The DNA for the CDR3 is TGTGCCAGCAGCCAACCGGGACTAGGTTTCGATGAGCAGTTCTTC.

This sequence joins TRBV13 and TRBJ1-2, with D uncertain. Germline V gene lookup returns CDR1 PRHDT and CDR2 FYEKMQ (reference sequence). The CDR3 has 15 residues. V lost 1 base and J lost 0, with 9 bases in between. CDR3 sequence: CASSLEGSTNYGYTF. The CDR3 DNA reads TGTGCCAGCAGCTTAGAAGGGTCAACTAACTATGGCTACACCTTC.

The chain employs TRBV4-2 and TRBJ1-1, with 12 positions matching TRBD1. The CDR3 runs 17 residues. Germline V gene lookup returns CDR1 LGHNA and CDR2 YNFKEQ. After removal of 0 bases from V and 4 bases from J, the junction contained 6 bases not matched to a gene. The CDR3 loop is CASSQEGQGARGTEAFF. Here the CDR3 DNA reads TGTGCCAGCAGCCAAGAGGGACAGGGGGCCAGGGGCACTGAAGCTTTCTTT.

The gene calls are TRBV7-8 and TRBJ2-3; 12 positions agree with TRBD2. V gave up 0 bases and J gave up 7 bases; unmatched junction bases: 8. The CDR3 length is 17 residues. Germline-derived CDR1 and CDR2 are SGHVS and FQNEAQ. The CDR3 DNA reads TGTGCCAGCAGCTTAGCGGCTAGCGGGGGGGATCAATATACGCAGTATTTT. Protein: CASSLAASGGDQYTQYF.

The chain has TRBV27 and TRBJ2-3; 9 nucleotides match TRBD1. The V gene's germline CDR1 is MNHEY and CDR2 SMNVEV (reference sequence). The V gene end was trimmed by 4 bases and the J gene end by 6 bases; junction bases not matched to a gene: 8. This CDR3 contains 15 residues. The CDR3 spells CASSSPGQGRDTQYF. CDR3 nucleotides: TGTGCCAGCAGTTCTCCGGGACAGGGTAGGGATACGCAGTATTTT.

The V call is TRBV29-1, the J call TRBJ2-3; 11 positions agree with TRBD2. Trimming removed 1 base from V and 3 bases from J; junction bases left unmatched: 6. The length of the CDR3 is 16 residues. CDR1 is SQVTM, CDR2 ANQGSEA, per germline. The CDR3 nucleotides read TGCAGCGTTGAAGGCCAACTAGCGGGAGAAACAGATACGCAGTATTTT. Encoded protein: CSVEGQLAGETDTQYF.

The chain carries TRBV18 and TRBJ1-3, with D possibly being TRBD1 (6 bases). The CDR3 spans 17 residues. Germline assignment: CDR1 KGHSH and CDR2 LQKENI. V was pared by 5 bases and J by 0 bases, with 17 bases between. The CDR3 sequence: CASSAQGPLYSGNTIYF. CDR3 sequence (DNA): TGTGCCAGCTCAGCACAGGGTCCCCTCTACTCTGGAAACACCATATATTTT.

The chain links TRBV7-9 to TRBJ2-3; 8 positions match TRBD2. V lost 5 bases, J lost 0 bases, and 7 bases stayed unmatched. Germline V gives CDR1 SEHNR, CDR2 FQNEAQ (reference sequence). CDR3 length: 16 residues. CDR3 DNA sequence: TGTGCCAGCAGCCTGTTTAGCGGGGCTAGCACAGATACGCAGTATTTT. Its translation: CASSLFSGASTDTQYF.

The chain joins TRBV6-5 to TRBJ2-3, with TRBD2 identical over 10 bases. V trimming: 3 bases; J trimming: 1 base; junction bases outside the gene matches: 4. CDR3 size: 16 residues. In germline, CDR1 is MNHEY, CDR2 SVGAGI. The CDR3 coding sequence is TGTGCCAGCAGTTATACAGGACTAGCGGGCACAGATACGCAGTATTTT. This encodes CASSYTGLAGTDTQYF.

The chain carries TRBV6-1 and TRBJ2-5; 7 nucleotides agree with TRBD2. The germline V gene has CDR1 MNHNS and CDR2 SASEGT. This CDR3 is 18 amino acids long. The V segment lost 1 base and the J segment 1 base; nucleotides outside the gene matches: 12. The CDR3 region is CASSEGRVAGAPQETQYF. CDR3 nucleotide sequence: TGTGCCAGCAGTGAAGGAAGGGTGGCGGGAGCTCCCCAAGAGACCCAGTACTTC.

This chain links TRBV5-1 with TRBJ2-5; 8 bases are a match to TRBD1. The ends lost 6 bases at V and 5 bases at J; junction bases unmatched: 12. CDR3 length equals 15 residues. Germline CDR1 reads SGHRS; CDR2 reads YFSETQ. CDR3 in amino acids: CASTPNPGGGETQYF. CDR3 DNA sequence: TGCGCCAGCACCCCTAACCCAGGGGGCGGGGAGACCCAGTACTTC.

V and J are TRBV5-1 and TRBJ2-7; possibly TRBD1 for D (6 bases). V was shortened by 4 bases and J by 3 bases, with 23 bases between the two germline ends. Germline CDR1 and CDR2: SGHRS and YFSETQ. There are 17 residues in the CDR3. CDR3 in DNA: TGCGCCAGCAGCCGACAGGTACCCGGCAACGCGGGCTACGAGCAGTACTTC. It is translated as CASSRQVPGNAGYEQYF.

The chain links TRBV10-3 to TRBJ1-2, with D perhaps TRBD1 (5 bases). V lost 3 bases and J 8 bases, leaving 22 bases between the germline ends. Germline-derived CDR1 and CDR2 are ENHRY and SYGVKD. The CDR3 length is 16 residues. CDR3 protein: CAISEGVSIGSDGYTF. In DNA form, the CDR3 reads TGTGCCATCAGTGAAGGGGTCTCTATTGGATCGGACGGCTACACCTTC.

V and J are TRBV10-3 and TRBJ1-6; D is uncertain. Germline V lookup: CDR1 ENHRY, CDR2 SYGVKD. Trimming pared 2 bases from V and 7 bases from J, leaving 3 bases between. The CDR3 is made up of 12 amino acids. This CDR3 is CAISEQNSPLHF. CDR3 DNA sequence: TGTGCCATCAGTGAGCAAAATTCACCCCTCCACTTT.

V usage is TRBV19 and J usage is TRBJ2-3; a weak D match, TRBD2 (6 bases). Germline CDR1 is LNHDA and CDR2 is SQIVND (reference sequence). The V end lost 5 bases, the J end lost 5 bases, and 14 bases lay between the germline ends. CDR3 length equals 14 residues. The DNA of the CDR3 is TGTGCCAGTAGTCTCACTAGCAGGATAGATACGCAGTATTTT. Protein sequence: CASSLTSRIDTQYF.

The table lists this clone with a few counts. The chain joins TRBV5-1 to TRBJ1-3; D unresolved. Germline values: CDR1 SGHRS, CDR2 YFSETQ. This CDR3 is 13 amino acids long. Trimming shortened V by 4 bases and J by 4 bases, and 9 bases separated the two germline ends. This chain's CDR3 is CASSEPGGNTIYF. The CDR3 DNA is TGCGCCAGCAGCGAACCGGGAGGAAACACCATATATTTT.

This chain joins TRBV11-2 and TRBJ2-5; 7 nucleotides line up with TRBD1. The CDR3 consists of 15 residues. The germline CDR1 and CDR2 sequences are SGHAT and FQNNGV. Trimming removed 5 bases from V and 5 bases from J; junction bases left unmatched: 11. CDR3 region: CASSPALTGMETQYF. The CDR3 nucleotides are TGTGCCAGCAGCCCAGCGCTGACAGGGATGGAGACCCAGTACTTC.